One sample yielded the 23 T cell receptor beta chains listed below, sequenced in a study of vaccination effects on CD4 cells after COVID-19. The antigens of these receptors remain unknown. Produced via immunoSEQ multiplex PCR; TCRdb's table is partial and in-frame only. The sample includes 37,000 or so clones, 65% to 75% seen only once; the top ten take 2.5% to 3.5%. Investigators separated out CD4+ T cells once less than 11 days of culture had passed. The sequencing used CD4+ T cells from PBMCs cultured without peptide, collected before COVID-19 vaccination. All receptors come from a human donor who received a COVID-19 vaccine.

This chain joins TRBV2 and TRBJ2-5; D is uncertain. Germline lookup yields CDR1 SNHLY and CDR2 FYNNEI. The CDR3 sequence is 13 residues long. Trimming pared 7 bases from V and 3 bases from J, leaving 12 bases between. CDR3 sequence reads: CASTLEKEETQYF. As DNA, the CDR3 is TGTGCCAGCACGTTGGAAAAGGAAGAGACCCAGTACTTC. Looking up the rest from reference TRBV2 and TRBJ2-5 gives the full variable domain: EPEVTQTPSHQVTQMGQEVILRCVPISNHLYFYWYRQILGQKVEFLVSFYNNEISEKSEIFDDQFSVERPDGSNFTLKIRSTKLEDSAMYFCASTLEKEETQYFGPGTRLLVL.

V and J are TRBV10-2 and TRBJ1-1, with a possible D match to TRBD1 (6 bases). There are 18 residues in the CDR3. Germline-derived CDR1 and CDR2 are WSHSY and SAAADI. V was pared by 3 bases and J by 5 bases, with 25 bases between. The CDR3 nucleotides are TGCGCCAGCAGTGAAAAGGGGACACGGGGTTTGATTCTGACTGAAGCTTTCTTT. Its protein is CASSEKGTRGLILTEAFF.

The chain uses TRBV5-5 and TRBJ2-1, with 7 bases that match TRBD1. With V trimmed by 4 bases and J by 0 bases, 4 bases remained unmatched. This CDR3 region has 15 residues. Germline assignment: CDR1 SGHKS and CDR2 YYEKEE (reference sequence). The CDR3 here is CASSLQGLSYNEQFF. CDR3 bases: TGTGCCAGCAGCCTACAGGGGCTCTCCTACAATGAGCAGTTCTTC.

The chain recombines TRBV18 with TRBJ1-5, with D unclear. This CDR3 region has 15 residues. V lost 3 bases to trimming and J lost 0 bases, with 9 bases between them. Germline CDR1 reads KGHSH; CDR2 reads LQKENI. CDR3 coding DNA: TGTGCCAGCTCACCGGCAGACAATAGCAATCAGCCCCAGCATTTT. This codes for CASSPADNSNQPQHF. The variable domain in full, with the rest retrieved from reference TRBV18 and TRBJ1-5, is NAGVMQNPRHLVRRRGQEARLRCSPMKGHSHVYWYRQLPEEGLKFMVYLQKENIIDESGMPKERFSAEFPKEGPSILRIQQVVRGDSAAYFCASSPADNSNQPQHFGDGTRLSIL.

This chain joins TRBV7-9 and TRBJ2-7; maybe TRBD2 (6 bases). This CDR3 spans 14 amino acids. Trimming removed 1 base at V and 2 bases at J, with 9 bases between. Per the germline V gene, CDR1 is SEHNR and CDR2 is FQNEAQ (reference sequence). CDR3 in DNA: TGTGCCAGCAGCTTAGGGCCGGGGGCCTACGAGCAGTACTTC. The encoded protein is CASSLGPGAYEQYF.

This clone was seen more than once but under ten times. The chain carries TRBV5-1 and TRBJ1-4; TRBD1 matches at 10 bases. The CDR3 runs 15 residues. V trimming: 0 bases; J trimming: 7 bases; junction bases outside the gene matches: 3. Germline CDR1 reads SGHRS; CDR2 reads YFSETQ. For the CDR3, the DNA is TGCGCCAGCAGCTTGGGGACAGGGGGGCGTGAAAAACTGTTTTTT. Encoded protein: CASSLGTGGREKLFF.

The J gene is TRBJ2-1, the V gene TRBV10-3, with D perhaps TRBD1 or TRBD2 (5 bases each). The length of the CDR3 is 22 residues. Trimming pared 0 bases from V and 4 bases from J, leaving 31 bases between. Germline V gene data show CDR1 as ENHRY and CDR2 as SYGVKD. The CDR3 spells CAISESNRASSQRGKGYNEQFF. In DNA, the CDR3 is TGTGCCATCAGTGAGTCGAATCGGGCTTCTTCACAGAGGGGAAAGGGTTACAATGAGCAGTTCTTC.

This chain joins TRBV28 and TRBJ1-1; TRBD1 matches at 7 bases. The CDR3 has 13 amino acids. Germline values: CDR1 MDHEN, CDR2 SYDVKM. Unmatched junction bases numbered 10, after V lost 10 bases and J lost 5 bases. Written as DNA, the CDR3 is TGTGCCACTCAGACAGGGAGTCGGACTGAAGCTTTCTTT. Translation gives CATQTGSRTEAFF.

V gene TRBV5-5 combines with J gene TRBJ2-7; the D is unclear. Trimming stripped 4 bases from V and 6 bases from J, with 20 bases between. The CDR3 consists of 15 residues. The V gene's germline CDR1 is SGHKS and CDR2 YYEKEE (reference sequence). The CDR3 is CASSPYSSFLGEQYF. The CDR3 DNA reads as TGTGCCAGCAGCCCTTACTCGTCTTTTTTAGGCGAGCAGTACTTC.

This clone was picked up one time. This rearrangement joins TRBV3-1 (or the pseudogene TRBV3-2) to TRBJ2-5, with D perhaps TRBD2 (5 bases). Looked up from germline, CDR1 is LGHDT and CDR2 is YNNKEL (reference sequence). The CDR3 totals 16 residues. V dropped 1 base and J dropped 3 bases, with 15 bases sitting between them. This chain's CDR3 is CASSQGGSAHKETQYF. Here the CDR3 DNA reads TGTGCCAGCAGCCAAGGGGGTAGCGCCCATAAAGAGACCCAGTACTTC.

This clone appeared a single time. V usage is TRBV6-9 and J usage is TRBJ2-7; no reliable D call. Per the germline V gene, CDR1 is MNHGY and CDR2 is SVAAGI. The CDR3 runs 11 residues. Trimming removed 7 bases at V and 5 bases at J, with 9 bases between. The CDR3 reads CASTYSNEQYF. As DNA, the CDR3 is TGTGCCAGCACCTATAGCAACGAGCAGTACTTC.

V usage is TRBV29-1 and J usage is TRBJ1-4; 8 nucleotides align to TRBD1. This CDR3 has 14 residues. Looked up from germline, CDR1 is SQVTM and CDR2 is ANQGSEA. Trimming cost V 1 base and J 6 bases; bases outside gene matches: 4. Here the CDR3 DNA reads TGCAGCGTTGAAGGTCCGGGACAGGATGAAAAACTGTTTTTT. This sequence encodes CSVEGPGQDEKLFF. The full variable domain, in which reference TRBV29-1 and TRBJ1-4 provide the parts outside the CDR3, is SAVISQKPSRDICQRGTSLTIQCQVDSQVTMMFWYRQQPGQSLTLIATANQGSEATYESGFVIDKFPISRPNLTFSTLTVSNMSPEDSSIYLCSVEGPGQDEKLFFGSGTQLSVL.

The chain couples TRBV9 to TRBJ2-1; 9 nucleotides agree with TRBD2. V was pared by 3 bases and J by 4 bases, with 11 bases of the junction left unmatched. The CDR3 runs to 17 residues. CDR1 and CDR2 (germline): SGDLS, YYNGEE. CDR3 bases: TGTGCCAGCAGCGGGGGACTAGCCCCAATTCCATACAATGAGCAGTTCTTC. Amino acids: CASSGGLAPIPYNEQFF.

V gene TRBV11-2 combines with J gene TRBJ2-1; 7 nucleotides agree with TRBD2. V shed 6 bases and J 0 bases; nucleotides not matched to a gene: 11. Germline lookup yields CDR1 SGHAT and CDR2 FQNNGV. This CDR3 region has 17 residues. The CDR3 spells CASRRLAVRSSYNEQFF. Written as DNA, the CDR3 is TGTGCCAGCAGACGGCTAGCGGTTAGGAGCTCCTACAATGAGCAGTTCTTC. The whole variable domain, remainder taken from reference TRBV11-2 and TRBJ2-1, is EAGVAQSPRYKIIEKRQSVAFWCNPISGHATLYWYQQILGQGPKLLIQFQNNGVVDDSQLPKDRFSAERLKGVDSTLKIQPAKLEDSAVYLCASRRLAVRSSYNEQFFGPGTRLTVL.

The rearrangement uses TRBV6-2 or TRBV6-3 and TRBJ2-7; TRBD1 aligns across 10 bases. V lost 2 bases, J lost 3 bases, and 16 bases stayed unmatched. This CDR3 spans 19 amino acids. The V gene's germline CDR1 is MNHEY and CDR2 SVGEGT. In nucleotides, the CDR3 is TGTGCCAGCAGTTACGTCCGGGACAGGGGTGTAGCGGGTGGCTACGAGCAGTACTTC. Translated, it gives CASSYVRDRGVAGGYEQYF.

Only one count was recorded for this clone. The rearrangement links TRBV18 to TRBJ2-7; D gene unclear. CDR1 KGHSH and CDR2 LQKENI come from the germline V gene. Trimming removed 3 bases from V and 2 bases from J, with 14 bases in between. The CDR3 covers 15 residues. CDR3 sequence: CASSPLSDPPYEQYF. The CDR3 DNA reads TGTGCCAGCTCACCCCTCTCCGACCCGCCCTACGAGCAGTACTTC.

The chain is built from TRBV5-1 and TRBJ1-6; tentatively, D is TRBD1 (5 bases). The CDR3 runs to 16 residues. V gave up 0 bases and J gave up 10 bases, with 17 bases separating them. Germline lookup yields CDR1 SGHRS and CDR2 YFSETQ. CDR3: CASSLGALRAGSPLHF. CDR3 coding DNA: TGCGCCAGCAGCTTGGGGGCCCTGAGGGCAGGGTCACCCCTCCACTTT.

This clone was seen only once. CDR3 nucleotide sequence: TGTGCCAGCAGCTTAGGTCCGGGGAACTACGAGCAGTACTTC. Amino acid sequence: CASSLGPGNYEQYF. The chain couples TRBV7-8 to TRBJ2-7; TRBD2 is a possible D gene (5 bases). Between the trimmed V and J ends, which lost 1 base and 3 bases, there was a span of 10 bases. The CDR3 runs 14 residues. Germline V gene data show CDR1 as SGHVS and CDR2 as FQNEAQ.

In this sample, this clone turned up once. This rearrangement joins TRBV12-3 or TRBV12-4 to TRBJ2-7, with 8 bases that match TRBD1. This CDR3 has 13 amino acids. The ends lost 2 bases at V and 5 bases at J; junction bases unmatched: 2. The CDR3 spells CASSLRDRHEQYF. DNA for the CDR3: TGTGCCAGCAGTTTAAGGGACAGGCACGAGCAGTACTTC.

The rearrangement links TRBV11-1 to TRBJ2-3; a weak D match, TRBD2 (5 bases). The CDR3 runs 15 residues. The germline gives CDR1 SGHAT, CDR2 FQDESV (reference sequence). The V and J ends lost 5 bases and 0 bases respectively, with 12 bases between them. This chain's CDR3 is CASSPQWTSTDTQYF. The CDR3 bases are TGTGCCAGCAGCCCCCAATGGACTAGCACAGATACGCAGTATTTT.

CDR3 sequence (DNA): TGTGCCAGCAGCGTATCGGGAGCGGCAGATACGCAGTATTTT. It encodes CASSVSGAADTQYF. The J gene is TRBJ2-3, the V gene TRBV9, with D possibly being TRBD2 (6 bases). Germline CDR1 SGDLS, CDR2 YYNGEE. The germline V and J ends were trimmed by 1 base and 4 bases, with 10 bases remaining between them. CDR3 length: 14 amino acids.

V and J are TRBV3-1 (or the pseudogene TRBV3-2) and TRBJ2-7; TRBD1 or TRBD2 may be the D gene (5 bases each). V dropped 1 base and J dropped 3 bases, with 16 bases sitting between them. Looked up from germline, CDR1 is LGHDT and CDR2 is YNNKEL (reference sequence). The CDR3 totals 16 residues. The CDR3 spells CASSQVGPQRGYEQYF. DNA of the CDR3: TGTGCCAGCAGCCAAGTAGGACCGCAGAGGGGCTACGAGCAGTACTTC.

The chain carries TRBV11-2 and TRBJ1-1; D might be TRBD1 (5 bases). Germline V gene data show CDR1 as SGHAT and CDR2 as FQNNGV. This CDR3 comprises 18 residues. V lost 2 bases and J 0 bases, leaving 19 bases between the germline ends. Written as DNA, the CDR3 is TGTGCCAGCAGCTTATGGCTCGGGGCCGGCAGGTTGAACACTGAAGCTTTCTTT. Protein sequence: CASSLWLGAGRLNTEAFF.